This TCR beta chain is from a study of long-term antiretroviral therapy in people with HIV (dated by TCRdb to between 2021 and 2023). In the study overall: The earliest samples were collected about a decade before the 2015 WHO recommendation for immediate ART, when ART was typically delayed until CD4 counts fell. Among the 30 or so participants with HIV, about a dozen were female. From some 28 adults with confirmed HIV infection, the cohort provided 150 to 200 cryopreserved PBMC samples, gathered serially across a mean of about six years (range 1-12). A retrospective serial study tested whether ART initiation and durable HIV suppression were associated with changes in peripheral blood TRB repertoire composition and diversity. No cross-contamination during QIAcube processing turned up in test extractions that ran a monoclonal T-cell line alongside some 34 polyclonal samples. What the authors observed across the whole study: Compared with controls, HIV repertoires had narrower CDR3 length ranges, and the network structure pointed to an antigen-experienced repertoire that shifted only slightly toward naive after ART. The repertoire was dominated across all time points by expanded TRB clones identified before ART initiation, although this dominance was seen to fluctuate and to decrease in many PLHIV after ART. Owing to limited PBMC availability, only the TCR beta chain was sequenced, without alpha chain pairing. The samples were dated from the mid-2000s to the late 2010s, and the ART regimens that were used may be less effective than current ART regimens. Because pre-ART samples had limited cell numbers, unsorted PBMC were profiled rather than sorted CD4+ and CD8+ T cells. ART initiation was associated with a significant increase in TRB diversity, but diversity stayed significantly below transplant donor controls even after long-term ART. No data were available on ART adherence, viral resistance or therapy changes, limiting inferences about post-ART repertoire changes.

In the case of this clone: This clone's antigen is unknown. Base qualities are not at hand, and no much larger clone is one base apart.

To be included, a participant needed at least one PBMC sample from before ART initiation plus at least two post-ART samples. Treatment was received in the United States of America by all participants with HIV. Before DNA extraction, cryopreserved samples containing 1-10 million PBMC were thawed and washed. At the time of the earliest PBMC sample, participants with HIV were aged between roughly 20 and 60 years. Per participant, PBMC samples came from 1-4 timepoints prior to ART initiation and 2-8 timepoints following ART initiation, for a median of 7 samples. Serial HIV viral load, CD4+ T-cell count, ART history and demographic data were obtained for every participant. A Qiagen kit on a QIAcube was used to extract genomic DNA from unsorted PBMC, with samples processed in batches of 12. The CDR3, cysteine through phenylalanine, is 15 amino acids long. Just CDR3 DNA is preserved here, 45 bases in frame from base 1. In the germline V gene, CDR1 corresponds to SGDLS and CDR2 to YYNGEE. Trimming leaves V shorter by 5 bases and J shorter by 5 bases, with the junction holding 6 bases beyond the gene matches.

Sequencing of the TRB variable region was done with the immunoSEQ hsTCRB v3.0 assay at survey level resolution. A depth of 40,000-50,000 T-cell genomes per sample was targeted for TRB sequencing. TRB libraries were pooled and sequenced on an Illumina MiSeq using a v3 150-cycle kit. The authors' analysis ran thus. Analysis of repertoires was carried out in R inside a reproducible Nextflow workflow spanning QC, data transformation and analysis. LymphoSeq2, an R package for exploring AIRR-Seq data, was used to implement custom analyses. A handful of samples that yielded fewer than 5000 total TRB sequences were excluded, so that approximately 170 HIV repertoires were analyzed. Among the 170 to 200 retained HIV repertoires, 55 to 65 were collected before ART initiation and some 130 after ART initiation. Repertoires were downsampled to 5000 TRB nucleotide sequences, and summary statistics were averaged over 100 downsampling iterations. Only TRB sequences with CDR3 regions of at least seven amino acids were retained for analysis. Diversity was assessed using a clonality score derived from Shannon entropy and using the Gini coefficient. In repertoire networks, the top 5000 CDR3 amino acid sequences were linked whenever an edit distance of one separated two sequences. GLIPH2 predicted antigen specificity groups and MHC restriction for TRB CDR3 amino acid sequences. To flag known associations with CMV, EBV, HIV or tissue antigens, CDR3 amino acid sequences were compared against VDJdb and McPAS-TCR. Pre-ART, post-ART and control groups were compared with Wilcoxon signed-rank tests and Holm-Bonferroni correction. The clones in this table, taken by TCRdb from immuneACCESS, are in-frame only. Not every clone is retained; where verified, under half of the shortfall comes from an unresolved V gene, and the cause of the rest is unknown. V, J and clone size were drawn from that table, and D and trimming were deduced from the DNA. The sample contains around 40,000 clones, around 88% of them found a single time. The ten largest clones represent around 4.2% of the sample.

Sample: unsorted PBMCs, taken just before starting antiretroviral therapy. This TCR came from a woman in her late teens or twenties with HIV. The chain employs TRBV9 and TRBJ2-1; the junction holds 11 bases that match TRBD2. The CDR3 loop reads CASSPTLAGDNEQFF. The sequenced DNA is TGTGCCAGCAGTCCAACACTAGCGGGAGACAATGAGCAGTTCTTC.